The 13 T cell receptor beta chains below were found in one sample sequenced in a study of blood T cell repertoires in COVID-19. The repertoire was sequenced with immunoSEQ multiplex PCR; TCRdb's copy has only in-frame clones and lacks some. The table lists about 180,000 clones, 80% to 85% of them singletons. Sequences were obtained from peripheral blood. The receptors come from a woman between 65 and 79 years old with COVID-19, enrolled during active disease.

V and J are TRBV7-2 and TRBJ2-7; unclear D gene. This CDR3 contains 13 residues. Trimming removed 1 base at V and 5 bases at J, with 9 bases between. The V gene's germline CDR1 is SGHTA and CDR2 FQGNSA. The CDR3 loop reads CASSLGFRDEQYF. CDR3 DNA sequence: TGTGCCAGCAGCTTAGGATTCCGGGACGAGCAGTACTTC.

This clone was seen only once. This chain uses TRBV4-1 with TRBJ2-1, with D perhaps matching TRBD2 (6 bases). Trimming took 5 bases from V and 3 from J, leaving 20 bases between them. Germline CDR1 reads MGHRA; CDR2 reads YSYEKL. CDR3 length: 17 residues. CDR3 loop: CASSLGNTRGNYNEQFF. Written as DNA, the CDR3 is TGCGCCAGCAGCTTAGGAAACACGCGCGGGAACTACAATGAGCAGTTCTTC.

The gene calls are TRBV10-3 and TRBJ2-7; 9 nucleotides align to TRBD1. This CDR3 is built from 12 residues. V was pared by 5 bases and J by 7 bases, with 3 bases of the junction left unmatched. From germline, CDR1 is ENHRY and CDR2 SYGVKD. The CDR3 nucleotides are TGTGCCATCAGTAGACAGGGGGAAGAGCAGTACTTC. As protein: CAISRQGEEQYF.

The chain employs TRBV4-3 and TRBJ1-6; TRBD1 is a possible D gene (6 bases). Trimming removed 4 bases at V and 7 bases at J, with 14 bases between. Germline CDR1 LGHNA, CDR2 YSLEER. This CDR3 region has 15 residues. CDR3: CASSLEQGNNSPLHF. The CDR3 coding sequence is TGCGCCAGCAGCCTTGAACAGGGTAACAATTCACCCCTCCACTTT.

In DNA, the CDR3 is TGTGCCAGCAGCCCGGGACAGGGTCGCTACGAGCAGTACTTC. Its translation: CASSPGQGRYEQYF. V gene TRBV7-2 combines with J gene TRBJ2-7, with 9 nucleotides matching TRBD1. The CDR3 spans 14 residues. The V and J ends lost 5 bases and 3 bases, in that order; junction bases with no gene match: 5. Looked up from germline, CDR1 is SGHTA and CDR2 is FQGNSA.

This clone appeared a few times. The CDR3 loop reads CASSPQGYTGELFF. The CDR3 DNA is TGTGCCAGCAGCCCACAGGGATACACCGGGGAGCTGTTTTTT. This chain joins TRBV28 and TRBJ2-2, with a tentative D call TRBD1 (6 bases). V shed 6 bases and J shed 3 bases, with 11 bases lying between them. The CDR3 has 14 amino acids. Germline values: CDR1 MDHEN, CDR2 SYDVKM.

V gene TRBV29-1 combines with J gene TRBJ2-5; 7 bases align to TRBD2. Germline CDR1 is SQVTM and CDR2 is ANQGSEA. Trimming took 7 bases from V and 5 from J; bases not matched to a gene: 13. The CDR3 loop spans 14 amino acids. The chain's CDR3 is CSAPGEGLGETQYF. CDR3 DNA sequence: TGCAGCGCTCCCGGGGAGGGCCTTGGGGAGACCCAGTACTTC.

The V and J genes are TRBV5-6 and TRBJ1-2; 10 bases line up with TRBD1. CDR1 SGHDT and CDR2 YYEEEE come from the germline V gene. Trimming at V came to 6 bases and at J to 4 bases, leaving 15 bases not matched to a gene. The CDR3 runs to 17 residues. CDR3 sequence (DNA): TGTGCCAGCAACCTAGATTTGGGACAGGGGTACGCCTATGGCTACACCTTC. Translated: CASNLDLGQGYAYGYTF. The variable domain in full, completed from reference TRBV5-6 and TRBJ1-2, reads DAGVTQSPTHLIKTRGQQVTLRCSPKSGHDTVSWYQQALGQGPQFIFQYYEEEERQRGNFPDRFSGHQFPNYSSELNVNALLLGDSALYLCASNLDLGQGYAYGYTFGSGTRLTVV.

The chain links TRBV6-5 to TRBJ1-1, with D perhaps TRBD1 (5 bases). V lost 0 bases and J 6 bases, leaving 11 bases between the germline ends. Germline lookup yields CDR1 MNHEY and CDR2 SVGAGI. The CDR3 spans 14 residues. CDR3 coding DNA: TGTGCCAGCAGTTACTCGACGGGGGTGGCTGAAGCTTTCTTT. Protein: CASSYSTGVAEAFF.

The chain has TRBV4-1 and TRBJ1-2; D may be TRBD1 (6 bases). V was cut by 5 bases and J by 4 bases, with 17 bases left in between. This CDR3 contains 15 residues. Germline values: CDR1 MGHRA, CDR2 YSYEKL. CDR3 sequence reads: CASSELQGTSYGYTF. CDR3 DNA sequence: TGCGCCAGCAGCGAATTACAGGGTACTAGCTATGGCTACACCTTC.

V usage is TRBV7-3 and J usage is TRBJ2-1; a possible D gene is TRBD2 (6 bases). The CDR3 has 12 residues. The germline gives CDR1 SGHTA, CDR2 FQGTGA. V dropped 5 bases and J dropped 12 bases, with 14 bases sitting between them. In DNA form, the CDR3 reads TGTGCCAGCAGCACCCGGGACTCCGGGCAGTTCTTC. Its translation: CASSTRDSGQFF.

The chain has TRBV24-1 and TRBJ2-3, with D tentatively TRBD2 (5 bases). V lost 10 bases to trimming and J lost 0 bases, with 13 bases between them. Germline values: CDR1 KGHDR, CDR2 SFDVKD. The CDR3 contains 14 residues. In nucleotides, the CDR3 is TGTGCCACTGCCCGAGCGGTAAGCACAGATACGCAGTATTTT. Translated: CATARAVSTDTQYF.

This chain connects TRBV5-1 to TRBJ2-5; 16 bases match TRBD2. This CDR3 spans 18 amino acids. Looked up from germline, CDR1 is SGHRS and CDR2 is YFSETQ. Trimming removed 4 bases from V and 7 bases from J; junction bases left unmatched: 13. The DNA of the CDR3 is TGCGCCAGCAGCCCCTCCGGGACTAGCGGGAGGGCGGCGGTGACCCAGTACTTC. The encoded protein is CASSPSGTSGRAAVTQYF.